The T cell receptor beta chain under discussion was sequenced for a study of blood T cell repertoires in COVID-19. Study summary: The United States, Italy and Spain supplied acute and convalescent COVID-19 samples.

The CDR3 consists of 11 residues. Trimming cost V 6 bases and J 5 bases, with 7 bases left between them. Per the original data handling: The authors estimated nucleated cell counts from reference gene primer amplification. Libraries were prepared by immunoSEQ multiplex PCR; TCRdb keeps only in-frame clonotypes and omits some of them. V and J calls and clone size are those listed in that table; D and trimming were worked out from the DNA. The data show 200,000 or so clones, with roughly 84% seen just once and over 2% held by the top ten. Sequencing was done on a sample of peripheral blood. This receptor was taken from a man aged 35 to 55 who had recovered from COVID-19. The chain is built from TRBV12-3 or TRBV12-4 and TRBJ2-5; no clear D. The chain's CDR3 is CASSYSETQYF. The CDR3 coding sequence is TGTGCCAGCAGCTATTCGGAGACCCAGTACTTC.